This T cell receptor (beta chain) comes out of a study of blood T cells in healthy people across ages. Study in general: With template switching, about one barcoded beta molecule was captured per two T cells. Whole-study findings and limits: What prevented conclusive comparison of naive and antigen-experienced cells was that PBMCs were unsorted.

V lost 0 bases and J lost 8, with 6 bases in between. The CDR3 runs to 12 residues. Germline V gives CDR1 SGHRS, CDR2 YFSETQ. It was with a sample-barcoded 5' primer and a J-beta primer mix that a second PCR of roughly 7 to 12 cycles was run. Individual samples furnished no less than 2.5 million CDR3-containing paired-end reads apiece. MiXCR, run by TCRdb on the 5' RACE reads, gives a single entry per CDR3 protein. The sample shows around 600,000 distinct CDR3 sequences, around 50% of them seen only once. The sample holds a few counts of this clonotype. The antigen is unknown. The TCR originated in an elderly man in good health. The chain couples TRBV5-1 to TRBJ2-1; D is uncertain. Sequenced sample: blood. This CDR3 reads CASSLAGDEQFF. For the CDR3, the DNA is TGCGCCAGCAGCTTGGCCGGCGATGAGCAGTTCTTC.